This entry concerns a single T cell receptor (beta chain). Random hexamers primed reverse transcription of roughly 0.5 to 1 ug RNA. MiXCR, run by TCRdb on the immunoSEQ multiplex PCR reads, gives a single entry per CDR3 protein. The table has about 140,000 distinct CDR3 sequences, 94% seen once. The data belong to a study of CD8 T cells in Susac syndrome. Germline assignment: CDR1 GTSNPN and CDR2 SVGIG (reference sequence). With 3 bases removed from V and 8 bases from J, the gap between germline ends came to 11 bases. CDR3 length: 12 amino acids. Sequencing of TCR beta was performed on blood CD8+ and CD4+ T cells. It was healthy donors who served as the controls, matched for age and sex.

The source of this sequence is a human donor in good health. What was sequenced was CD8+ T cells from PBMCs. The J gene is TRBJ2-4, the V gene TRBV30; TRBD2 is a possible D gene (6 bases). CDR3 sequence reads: CAWRSGGDIQYF. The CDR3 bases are TGTGCCTGGAGGAGTGGAGGGGACATTCAGTACTTC.